One sample yielded the 20 T cell receptor beta chains listed below, sequenced in a study of cytotoxic CD8 clonotypes in ibrutinib-treated CLL. Profiled with immunoSEQ multiplex PCR; TCRdb holds only in-frame clones, not every one. The sample consists of about 40,000 clones, about three quarters of them appearing once. The starting material was PBMCs, obtained at disease progression, from a patient treated with ibrutinib. The source of these receptors is a human donor with chronic lymphocytic leukemia.

This clone has only a few counts. The V gene is TRBV2, the J gene TRBJ1-1; no clear D. The V gene lost 8 bases and the J gene lost 1 base, with 11 bases spanning the gap. The CDR3 spans 13 residues. Germline V CDR1 and CDR2: SNHLY, FYNNEI. CDR3 region: CASLPLENTEAFF. The CDR3 DNA sequence: TGTGCCAGCCTCCCCTTAGAGAACACTGAAGCTTTCTTT.

The rearrangement links TRBV5-1 to TRBJ2-3; D ambiguous. In germline, CDR1 is SGHRS, CDR2 YFSETQ. The CDR3 runs to 15 residues. V was trimmed by 0 bases and J by 2 bases, leaving 10 bases between them. In nucleotides, the CDR3 is TGCGCCAGCAGCTTGGATGGATCAGTCACAGATACGCAGTATTTT. Translating it yields CASSLDGSVTDTQYF.

The chain is built from TRBV29-1 and TRBJ2-7, with D uncertain. V dropped 6 bases and J dropped 3 bases, with 18 bases sitting between them. Germline assignment: CDR1 SQVTM and CDR2 ANQGSEA. The CDR3 length is 14 residues. As DNA, the CDR3 is TGCAGCGTCCGTGGTGGACGGTACTACTACGAGCAGTACTTC. Translating it yields CSVRGGRYYYEQYF.

The rearrangement joins TRBV4-2 to TRBJ2-2, with D perhaps TRBD1 (5 bases). The length of the CDR3 is 16 residues. Trimming took 0 bases from V and 5 from J, leaving 13 bases between them. Germline CDR1 is LGHNA and CDR2 is YNFKEQ. Written as DNA, the CDR3 is TGTGCCAGCAGCCAAGAGACAGCCTCCACTACCGGGGAGCTGTTTTTT. It codes for CASSQETASTTGELFF.

The genes are TRBV27 and TRBJ2-1; D is unclear. Germline CDR1 and CDR2: MNHEY and SMNVEV (reference sequence). The CDR3 spans 12 residues. The ends were cut back, 10 bases at V and 4 bases at J, with 11 bases in the middle. This CDR3 is CATQDGYNEQFF. In nucleotides, the CDR3 is TGTGCCACCCAGGACGGGTACAATGAGCAGTTCTTC.

J is TRBJ1-2 and V is TRBV28; no reliable D call. Trimming left V 2 bases short and J 5 bases short, with 12 bases between. This CDR3 region has 14 residues. The V gene's germline CDR1 is MDHEN and CDR2 SYDVKM. CDR3 sequence reads: CASSLPGSVYGYTF. The CDR3 region has the DNA TGTGCCAGCAGTTTACCGGGTTCTGTGTATGGCTACACCTTC.

V is TRBV28 and J is TRBJ2-3; D not resolved. CDR1 and CDR2 from the germline V gene are MDHEN and SYDVKM. V lost 5 bases and J 2 bases, leaving 5 bases between the germline ends. The length of the CDR3 is 12 residues. The DNA of the CDR3 is TGTGCCAGCAGTACACCCACAGATACGCAGTATTTT. Its translation is CASSTPTDTQYF. The entire variable domain, with the rest obtained from reference TRBV28 and TRBJ2-3, is as follows: DVKVTQSSRYLVKRTGEKVFLECVQDMDHENMFWYRQDPGLGLRLIYFSYDVKMKEKGDIPEGYSVSREKKERFSLILESASTNQTSMYLCASSTPTDTQYFGPGTRLTVL.

The chain uses TRBV25-1 and TRBJ1-6; weak D call: TRBD1 (6 bases). Germline CDR1 is MGHDK and CDR2 is SYGVNS. The CDR3 runs 17 residues. The V and J ends lost 2 bases and 3 bases respectively, with 14 bases between them. The CDR3 protein is CASSERGQPIYNSPLHF. The CDR3, as DNA: TGTGCCAGCAGTGAACGCGGACAGCCGATCTATAATTCACCCCTCCACTTT.

This clone was observed a handful of times. This chain joins TRBV28 and TRBJ2-4; D might be TRBD1 (6 bases). Germline lookup yields CDR1 MDHEN and CDR2 SYDVKM. Trimming cost V 6 bases and J 0 bases, with 18 bases left between them. The CDR3 extends over 17 amino acids. The CDR3 sequence: CASSSWGQGLAKNIQYF. The DNA for the CDR3 is TGTGCCAGCAGCTCGTGGGGACAAGGGCTAGCCAAAAACATTCAGTACTTC. The variable domain in full, with the rest retrieved from reference TRBV28 and TRBJ2-4, is DVKVTQSSRYLVKRTGEKVFLECVQDMDHENMFWYRQDPGLGLRLIYFSYDVKMKEKGDIPEGYSVSREKKERFSLILESASTNQTSMYLCASSSWGQGLAKNIQYFGAGTRLSVL.

This chain uses TRBV2 with TRBJ1-5; D not certain. The CDR3 is made up of 12 amino acids. Germline CDR1 reads SNHLY; CDR2 reads FYNNEI. Between the trimmed V and J ends, which lost 7 bases and 0 bases, there was a span of 4 bases. The CDR3 loop reads CASTGSNQPQHF. CDR3 nucleotide sequence: TGTGCCAGCACAGGTAGCAATCAGCCCCAGCATTTT.

The CDR3 region is CASSYSSNYEQYF. The CDR3 region has the DNA TGTGCCAGCAGTTACTCGAGTAACTACGAGCAGTACTTC. This chain connects TRBV6-5 to TRBJ2-7, with unresolved D. The V end lost 0 bases, the J end lost 3 bases, and 6 bases lay between the germline ends. The CDR3 extends over 13 amino acids. Germline-derived CDR1 and CDR2 are MNHEY and SVGAGI.

This clone was found once. V usage is TRBV11-2 and J usage is TRBJ2-5; tentatively, D is TRBD2 (6 bases). Germline assignment: CDR1 SGHAT and CDR2 FQNNGV. The V end lost 5 bases, the J end lost 3 bases, and 13 bases lay between the germline ends. The CDR3 has 14 amino acids. CDR3 loop: CASSARWGEETQYF. CDR3 sequence (DNA): TGTGCCAGCAGCGCCCGGTGGGGGGAAGAGACCCAGTACTTC.

Written as DNA, the CDR3 is TGCGCCAGCAGCTTGCCCAGCCCCTCCTACGAGCAGTACTTC. It specifies CASSLPSPSYEQYF. V gene TRBV5-1 combines with J gene TRBJ2-7, with D unresolved. This CDR3 spans 14 amino acids. Trimming pared 1 base from V and 0 bases from J, leaving 8 bases between. Germline V gene lookup returns CDR1 SGHRS and CDR2 YFSETQ.

This sequence joins TRBV6-5 and TRBJ2-2; D not resolved. V was trimmed by 0 bases and J by 4 bases, leaving 9 bases between them. The length of the CDR3 is 15 residues. CDR1 is MNHEY and CDR2 is SVGAGI in the germline V gene. The CDR3 DNA reads TGTGCCAGCAGTTACTCGATCTGGGGCACCGGGGAGCTGTTTTTT. Its protein is CASSYSIWGTGELFF.

The chain recombines TRBV6-1 with TRBJ1-5, with D perhaps matching TRBD1 (5 bases). Germline lookup yields CDR1 MNHNS and CDR2 SASEGT. The ends were cut back, 1 base at V and 1 base at J, with 14 bases in the middle. The CDR3 runs to 17 residues. CDR3 nucleotides: TGTGCCAGCAGTGAAGAAGGCAGGGAAGGGAGCAATCAGCCCCAGCATTTT. Encoded protein: CASSEEGREGSNQPQHF.

J is TRBJ2-7 and V is TRBV28, with TRBD2 matching over 11 bases. The CDR3 consists of 14 residues. Germline V gene sequence: CDR1 MDHEN, CDR2 SYDVKM. With V trimmed by 5 bases and J by 6 bases, 6 bases remained unmatched. The CDR3 spells CASSRAGTSGEQYF. DNA of the CDR3: TGTGCCAGCAGTCGAGCCGGGACTAGCGGCGAGCAGTACTTC. The whole variable domain, filled in from reference TRBV28 and TRBJ2-7, reads DVKVTQSSRYLVKRTGEKVFLECVQDMDHENMFWYRQDPGLGLRLIYFSYDVKMKEKGDIPEGYSVSREKKERFSLILESASTNQTSMYLCASSRAGTSGEQYFGPGTRLTVT.

The chain has TRBV28 and TRBJ1-1; D possibly corresponds to TRBD1 (5 bases). V was trimmed by 6 bases and J by 5 bases, leaving 19 bases between them. This CDR3 contains 15 residues. Germline CDR1 MDHEN, CDR2 SYDVKM. CDR3 sequence reads: CASSPPDARGTEAFF. DNA for the CDR3: TGTGCCAGCAGCCCCCCGGATGCCCGGGGGACTGAAGCTTTCTTT.

V is TRBV4-1 and J is TRBJ1-1; D is possibly TRBD1 (5 bases). Germline V gene lookup returns CDR1 MGHRA and CDR2 YSYEKL. Trimming shortened V by 0 bases and J by 8 bases, and 10 bases separated the two germline ends. CDR3 size: 13 residues. The CDR3 sequence is CASSQDVAGEAFF. CDR3 DNA sequence: TGCGCCAGCAGCCAAGATGTTGCAGGGGAAGCTTTCTTT.

This chain links TRBV18 with TRBJ1-1; D uncertain. CDR1 is KGHSH and CDR2 is LQKENI in the germline V gene. CDR3 length: 13 residues. The V and J ends lost 3 bases and 7 bases respectively, with 12 bases between them. CDR3 DNA sequence: TGTGCCAGCTCACCGAAAGAGGAAAATGAAGCTTTCTTT. Its translation is CASSPKEENEAFF. The whole variable domain, filled in from reference TRBV18 and TRBJ1-1, reads NAGVMQNPRHLVRRRGQEARLRCSPMKGHSHVYWYRQLPEEGLKFMVYLQKENIIDESGMPKERFSAEFPKEGPSILRIQQVVRGDSAAYFCASSPKEENEAFFGQGTRLTVV.

This chain connects TRBV28 to TRBJ1-2; unclear D gene. Germline assignment: CDR1 MDHEN and CDR2 SYDVKM. The CDR3 extends over 11 amino acids. V lost 4 bases and J 8 bases, leaving 8 bases between the germline ends. The DNA of the CDR3 is TGTGCCAGCAGTTCTTCCCAGGGCTACACCTTC. Translated: CASSSSQGYTF.